This T cell receptor beta chain was sequenced during a study of blood T cell repertoires in COVID-19. Study background: Sources were T cells, B-cell-depleted T cells, or PBMCs; the material itself was cDNA or gDNA.

This clone turned up a few times. Per germline, CDR1 SGDLS and CDR2 YYNGEE. CDR3 length: 14 amino acids. V lost 2 bases to trimming and J lost 4 bases, with 12 bases between them. Libraries were prepared by immunoSEQ multiplex PCR; TCRdb keeps only in-frame clonotypes and omits some of them. The data hold about 66,000 clones, with approximately 79% observed a single time. V gene TRBV9 combines with J gene TRBJ1-2; no clear D. The sample comprised peripheral blood. This TCR came from a man between 60 and 70 years old with acute or convalescent COVID-19. The DNA for the CDR3 is TGTGCCAGCAGCGTCACCACAGCCAGCTATGGCTACACCTTC. Translation gives CASSVTTASYGYTF.